Listed below are T cell receptor beta chains from one sample, sequenced in a study of identical twins' blood T cells. TCRdb called the 5' RACE reads again in MiXCR, with one record for every CDR3 protein. Seen here are hundreds of thousands of distinct CDR3 sequences, about 28% observed once, and the top ten hold around 5.6%. Sequences were obtained from PBMCs. These receptor sequences come from a woman aged 18 to 55 in good health. The CDR3 runs from the conserved cysteine through the conserved F or W. Fields, in order: D gene, J gene, clone size, V gene, CDR3 DNA, CDR3 protein. The D gene is left open where the match is weak. The listing skips clone size in some rows; elsewhere it reads once, few, many or a size class.

D: NA; J: TRBJ1-5; size: NA; V: TRBV6-1; DNA: TGTGCCAGCAGTGAAGGCGCCAGGGACCCCCAGCATTTT; CDR3: CASSEGARDPQHF
D: NA; J: TRBJ1-2; size: many; V: TRBV29-1; DNA: TGCAGCGTTGTAAGGACGGAGTATGGCTACACCTTC; CDR3: CSVVRTEYGYTF
D: NA; J: TRBJ2-1; size: NA; V: TRBV10-3; DNA: TGTGCCATCAGAACTAGCAATGAGCAGTTCTTC; CDR3: CAIRTSNEQFF
D: TRBD2; J: TRBJ2-1; size: NA; V: TRBV7-9; DNA: TGTGCCAGCAGCACACCCGGGACTAGTGGGAGATCCTACAATGAGCAGTTCTTC; CDR3: CASSTPGTSGRSYNEQFF
D: TRBD1; J: TRBJ1-2; size: NA; V: TRBV29-1; DNA: TGCAGCGCTTCGAACAGGGGTGACTATGGCTACACCTTC; CDR3: CSASNRGDYGYTF
D: NA; J: TRBJ2-5; size: NA; V: TRBV20-1; DNA: TGCTGTGCTAGGTTGCAGGGTCGAGAGACCCAGTACTTC; CDR3: CCARLQGRETQYF
D: TRBD1; J: TRBJ1-2; size: NA; V: TRBV10-3; DNA: TGTGCCACCTCGGACAGGGCCGGACACTATGGCTACACCTTC; CDR3: CATSDRAGHYGYTF
D: TRBD1; J: TRBJ1-1; size: NA; V: TRBV10-3; DNA: TGTGCCATCAGTGACGCGACAGGGGCGGAAGCTTTCTTT; CDR3: CAISDATGAEAFF
D: NA; J: TRBJ2-2; size: many; V: TRBV7-2; DNA: TGTGCCAGCAGCTTGAACGGGAGTCCCGGGGAGCTGTTTTTT; CDR3: CASSLNGSPGELFF
D: TRBD1; J: TRBJ1-1; size: few; V: TRBV24-1; DNA: TGTGCCACCAGTGATTCCTTACAGGGGGGGATGAACACTGAAGCTTTCTTT; CDR3: CATSDSLQGGMNTEAFF
D: NA; J: TRBJ1-1; size: few; V: TRBV5-6; DNA: TGTGCCAGCCTAAGAGGACAAACGAACACTGAAGCTTTCTTT; CDR3: CASLRGQTNTEAFF
D: TRBD1; J: TRBJ2-1; size: NA; V: TRBV7-6; DNA: TGTGCCAGCAGCTTAAGGGGGCATAGCTCCTACAATGAGCAGTTCTTC; CDR3: CASSLRGHSSYNEQFF
D: NA; J: TRBJ1-1; size: few; V: TRBV27; DNA: TGTGCCAGCAGTCATCCGGGGAGGGCCCAGAACACTGAAGCTTTCTTT; CDR3: CASSHPGRAQNTEAFF
D: TRBD2; J: TRBJ2-3; size: few; V: TRBV20-1; DNA: TGCAGTGTTAAAAGCGGGAGGGAAAGTCCAGATACGCAGTATTTT; CDR3: CSVKSGRESPDTQYF
D: TRBD1; J: TRBJ1-3; size: many; V: TRBV11-3; DNA: TGTGCCAGCAGCTTCACAGGGGCTGGAAACACCATATATTTT; CDR3: CASSFTGAGNTIYF
D: NA; J: TRBJ1-2; size: many; V: TRBV29-1; DNA: TGCAGCGTTGCCATAGACAGTACGAATAACTATGGCTACACCTTC; CDR3: CSVAIDSTNNYGYTF
D: NA; J: TRBJ2-2; size: NA; V: TRBV10-3; DNA: TGTGCCATCAGTGAGGGACAGATGAACACCGGGGAGCTGTTTTTT; CDR3: CAISEGQMNTGELFF
D: NA; J: TRBJ1-2; size: few; V: TRBV11-2; DNA: TGTGCCGGACTATACTTGGCTAACTATGGCTACACCTTC; CDR3: CAGLYLANYGYTF
D: NA; J: TRBJ2-3; size: once; V: TRBV20-1; DNA: TGCAGTGCTAGACCAACGGGGGGCTTGGGTGATACGCAGTATTTT; CDR3: CSARPTGGLGDTQYF
D: TRBD2; J: TRBJ2-1; size: once; V: TRBV20-1; DNA: TGCAGTGCTAGCCCAAACCGGGTAGCGGGAGGAAATGAGCAGTTCTTC; CDR3: CSASPNRVAGGNEQFF
D: NA; J: TRBJ1-5; size: NA; V: TRBV6-1; DNA: TGTGCCAGCAGTGAAAGTTATATCAATCAGCCCCAGCATTTT; CDR3: CASSESYINQPQHF
D: NA; J: TRBJ2-5; size: NA; V: TRBV5-6; DNA: TGTGCCAGCAGCTTGGGCAGGTTGGGGACCCAGTACTTC; CDR3: CASSLGRLGTQYF
D: NA; J: TRBJ1-3; size: few; V: TRBV5-6; DNA: TGTGCCAGCAGCGTCCTGGACCGTTCCTTCTGGGGAAACACCATATATTTT; CDR3: CASSVLDRSFWGNTIYF
D: NA; J: TRBJ1-2; size: few; V: TRBV20-1; DNA: TGCAGTGCTAGGAAACCGAGTGGGAACTATGGCTACACCTTC; CDR3: CSARKPSGNYGYTF
D: TRBD1; J: TRBJ1-2; size: few; V: TRBV3-1; DNA: TGTGCCAGCAGCCAAGGGAGAGGGGGCAAAGGCTACACCTTC; CDR3: CASSQGRGGKGYTF
D: NA; J: TRBJ1-3; size: NA; V: TRBV6-6; DNA: TGTGCCAGCAGACAGCGGGCAGGGGCCCAGCTTCTTGGTTACTCTGGAAACACCATATATTTT; CDR3: CASRQRAGAQLLGYSGNTIYF